Listed here is a single TCR beta chain. Its antigen is unidentified. J was trimmed by 5 bases and V by 1 base; bases with no gene match: 7. This CDR3 contains 15 residues. Looked up from germline, CDR1 is LNHNV and CDR2 is YYDKDF (reference sequence). Clinicians in the United States treated all participants with HIV. This sample stems from a study of long-term antiretroviral therapy in people with HIV. Study outcomes and limitations: Neither ART adherence, viral resistance nor therapy changes were documented. Comparison with controls showed narrower CDR3 length ranges in HIV repertoires.

Samples were assayed with immunoSEQ v3.0 at survey level. The repertoire was sequenced with immunoSEQ multiplex PCR; TCRdb's copy has only in-frame clones and lacks some. The sample has around 27,000 clones; 88% are singletons. The sequence was obtained from a man aged 25-45 years with HIV. This chain joins TRBV15 and TRBJ1-2; 7 bases fit TRBD1. The specimen was unsorted PBMCs, collected about 4.3 years after starting antiretroviral therapy. The CDR3 DNA is TGTGCCACCAGCAGAGTCTTAGGGACAGAATATGGCTACACCTTC. Translating gives CATSRVLGTEYGYTF.